This T cell receptor (beta chain) was profiled in a study of T-cell reconstitution after alpha-beta-depleted transplantation in children. From germline, CDR1 is SQVTM and CDR2 ANQGSEA. CDR3 length equals 16 residues. With 2 bases clipped from V and 6 bases from J, the junction kept 9 bases outside the gene matches. Using unique molecular identifiers, the investigators prepared the TCRbeta library. TCRdb recomputed calls from the PCR reads with MiXCR, one row per CDR3 protein. Here the sample spans about 610,000 distinct CDR3 sequences, 10% being singletons. The chain employs TRBV29-1 and TRBJ2-3; TRBD2 matches at 12 bases. The material sequenced was PBMCs from the stem cell graft donor, taken from the stem cell graft. The sequence derives from a human donor who donated a stem cell graft to a child with acute myeloid leukemia. Here the CDR3 DNA reads TGCAGCGTTGAAAGGTCTAGCGGGAGGGCCAGCGATACGCAGTATTTT. Translation gives CSVERSSGRASDTQYF.